Many counts were recorded for the clone carrying this TCR beta chain. The antigen remains unidentified. The record originates from a study of CD8+CD57+ T cells in acquired aplastic anemia. Across the study: Across the sorted CD4+ and CD8+ cells, DNA amounts averaged about 3 ug.

Individuals selected for sequencing had exhibited CD8+CD57+ cell expansion on flow cytometry. Each of the patients presented with severe acquired aplastic anemia. Blood came from patients not yet given any therapy. Broader study findings: Statistical testing detected no significant gap in CD8+ Simpson's diversity between patients and controls.

CDR3 and TCR beta VDJ profiling relied on genomic DNA as the template. TCRdb used MiXCR to reprocess the reads, holding one entry per CDR3 protein. Among 200,000 to 250,000 distinct CDR3 sequences listed, about half were seen once. V was pared by 3 bases and J by 2 bases, with 9 bases between. Per the germline V gene, CDR1 is SGDLS and CDR2 is YYNGEE. This CDR3 has 14 amino acids. J is TRBJ2-1 and V is TRBV9, with unresolved D. The sample consisted of sorted CD4+, CD8+, or CD8+CD57+ T cells (not recorded which) from PBMCs. The clonotype comes from a human donor with aplastic anemia. The CDR3 DNA reads as TGTGCCAGCAGCGGGGATCAGCCCTACAATGAGCAGTTCTTC. Protein: CASSGDQPYNEQFF.